The clone carrying this TCR beta chain was counted ten times or more. Its specificity is not known. This record belongs to a study of response to subunit inactivated influenza vaccine. General study findings and limits: Authors suggested each seasonal influenza vaccination recruits few new T cells.

A single record per CDR3 protein comes from TCRdb applying MiXCR to the RT-PCR reads. This table has 560,000 or so distinct CDR3 sequences, about 8% appearing once. CDR3 length: 16 amino acids. Germline CDR1 MDHEN, CDR2 SYDVKM. After removal of 1 base from V and 1 base from J, the junction contained 3 bases not matched to a gene. The chain couples TRBV28 to TRBJ2-3; TRBD2 aligns across 9 bases. The sample in question was PBMCs from blood, obtained around 2 years after vaccination. This sequence originates from a man between 50 and 69 years old who received an inactivated influenza vaccine. CDR3 nucleotide sequence: TGTGCCAGCAGTTTATTGACTAGCGGACGCACAGATACGCAGTATTTT. Its protein is CASSLLTSGRTDTQYF. The variable domain in full, completed from reference TRBV28 and TRBJ2-3, reads DVKVTQSSRYLVKRTGEKVFLECVQDMDHENMFWYRQDPGLGLRLIYFSYDVKMKEKGDIPEGYSVSREKKERFSLILESASTNQTSMYLCASSLLTSGRTDTQYFGPGTRLTVL.